This T cell receptor (beta chain) was sequenced for a study of T cells in Graves' hyperthyroidism and ophthalmopathy (dated by TCRdb to about 2019). Regarding the research as a whole: Peripheral blood samples were taken at the time of initial diagnosis, prior to any treatment. To identify TCR V-J signatures that set the groups apart, the researchers used a discovery cohort of roughly 100 patients, made up of 40 to 45 with Graves' ophthalmopathy and 57 with stable Graves' hyperthyroidism. An independent validation cohort of about 19 hyperthyroidism patients and 17 patients who later progressed to ophthalmopathy tested prospective prediction of ophthalmopathy. The roughly 91 discovery patients were randomly divided into training and test sets at a 7:3 ratio. In several Graves' hyperthyroidism patients, the study also compared T-cell repertoires from thyroid tissue with T-cell repertoires from blood. After blood sampling, hyperthyroidism patients were treated with methimazole at a starting dose of 30 mg daily, and ophthalmopathy patients were treated with high-dose intravenous methylprednisolone. According to the paper, TCR Vbeta CDR3 sequencing was carried out on 135 peripheral blood samples, which came from approximately 43 ophthalmopathy, 80 or so hyperthyroidism and some 17 progressor patients.

In regard to this clonotype: It has no known antigen specificity. No base quality values were provided; no much bigger clone lies one nucleotide off.

General conclusions and limits of the study: Blood samples also contained most of the expanded thyroid clonotypes (frequency above 0.001), which suggests that blood repertoires may reflect thyroid immune responses. A model built on a 13 V-J signature distinguished ophthalmopathy from stable hyperthyroidism, reaching roughly 88% sensitivity and under 84% specificity in cross-validation and 80%/75% in testing. No statistical method was used to set the sample size in advance, and investigators knew the group allocation. In validation, progression to ophthalmopathy was predicted by the model with 70% to 71% sensitivity and roughly 76% specificity, a median of approximately 6.5 months before onset.

Ophthalmopathy patients had moderately to severely active disease, Clinical Activity Score of at least 3, NOSPECS grade of at least 4, and duration under 3 months. Any patient with an uncontrolled infection, another autoimmune disease, pregnancy or lactation was excluded. Clinical symptoms, serum thyroxine and TRAb, thyroid ultrasound, and orbital computed tomography formed the basis for the diagnoses. Ficoll-Paque density gradient centrifugation was used to isolate PBMCs from about 9 ml of fresh peripheral blood. Trizol reagent was used to extract total RNA, and RNA quality was then checked on an Agilent 2100 Bioanalyzer. The TCR beta CDR3 regions were amplified from RNA transcripts. For the first round of RT-PCR on the TCR CDR3, the HTBI primer set was used together with the Qiagen OneStep RT-PCR kit. The libraries were constructed in a second round of multiplex PCR and then size-selected and purified. Paired-end sequencing of the libraries was performed with 100 bp reads on an Illumina HiSeq2000. The original methods were these. Raw data were processed with SOAPnuke, discarding reads with adapters, uncalled bases, mean Phred below 15, or no exact constant-primer or identifier match. COPE v1.2.5 was used to merge high-quality paired reads, and clonotypes were defined as unique nucleotide sequences. MiTCR v1.1 was used to align the clonotypes against IMGT TRBV, TRBD and TRBJ reference segments. The analysis was restricted to V-J combinations with a frequency above 0.0001, which together covered 99% to 99.2% of the repertoires. A TCS score was defined as the ratio between F50 (clonal expansion) and ExV (chaos), using BLOSUM62-based TCRdist between CDR3 peptides within each V-J. Welch's t-statistics and random forest reduced approximately 520 V-J features to 13, which were used in a naive Bayes classifier (R e1071). TCRdb reran the public reads through fastp at Q25 and MiXCR, keeping productive beta chains. Rows with a matching CDR3 protein are joined into one entry that keeps the most common DNA and genes. None of the V and J calls come from the authors' own analysis; TCRdb made them. The sample table lists some 490,000 distinct CDR3 sequences, around 16% of them with a count of one. Less than 30% of the sample lies in the top ten.

Trimmed from V: 5 bases; trimmed from J: 8 bases; junction bases lacking a gene match: 7. CDR1 and CDR2 are drawn from the germline V gene (reference sequence): LGHDT, YNNKEL. Counted from cysteine to phenylalanine, this CDR3 has 16 amino acids. The retained sequence is limited to the CDR3, 48 bases, with the frame set at the first base. The sequencing input was blood. The receptor chain draws on TRBV3-1 and TRBJ2-2; TRBD2 lines up with 14 middle nucleotides. The receptor's source is a woman aged 30 to 39 with Graves' ophthalmopathy. The CDR3 reads as follows: CASSSRLAGGGGELFF. The bases read TGTGCCAGCAGCTCCCGACTAGCGGGAGGGGGTGGGGAGCTGTTTTTT.